The clone carrying this T cell receptor (beta chain) has just a few counts. Its antigen is unknown. V gave up 4 bases and J gave up 3 bases, with 10 bases separating them. In germline, CDR1 is SGDLS, CDR2 YYNGEE. CDR3 size: 13 residues. In all sorted populations, purity surpassed 98%. Of the isolated RNA, all was reverse transcribed, and so the sequenced material was expressed TCRB transcripts. Sequenced by immunoSEQ multiplex PCR; TCRdb stores in-frame clones only, minus some. In the table there are more than 300,000 clones, about 14% of which are singletons. The sample originates from a study of beta chain features in type 1 diabetes. Overall study findings and caveats: Using cDNA template may skew counts toward highly expressing activated cells.

Material: naive CD4+ T cells from blood. This chain connects TRBV9 to TRBJ2-5; D ambiguous. The sequence derives from a woman between 18 and 30 years old in good health. The CDR3 bases are TGTGCCAGCAGCTTCCGGGTTGAAGAGACCCAGTACTTC. This codes for CASSFRVEETQYF.